The clone carrying this T cell receptor beta chain has only one observation. The entry originates in a study of OX40 agonist ivuxolimab in advanced cancers. Drawing of blood for sampling happened at baseline, at cycle 4 day 1, and at cycle 7 day 1. This CDR3 is 18 amino acids long. V was clipped by 4 bases and J by 0 bases; unmatched bases: 8. Germline V gene sequence: CDR1 SGHDN, CDR2 FVKESK. Clones were read by immunoSEQ multiplex PCR, and TCRdb kept only the in-frame ones, dropping some. The sample consists of 44,000 or so clones, more than 75% of them appearing once. V gene TRBV14 combines with J gene TRBJ2-1; 11 positions agree with TRBD2. The receptor was isolated from an adult with an advanced solid tumor such as melanoma, head and neck, liver or kidney cancer. Sequences were derived from CD4+ or CD8+ T cells sorted from blood, sampled in a trial of the OX40 agonist ivuxolimab. In DNA, the CDR3 is TGTGCCAGCAGCCTTCCGGGACTAGCGGAGGGCTCCTACAATGAGCAGTTCTTC. Translating gives CASSLPGLAEGSYNEQFF.